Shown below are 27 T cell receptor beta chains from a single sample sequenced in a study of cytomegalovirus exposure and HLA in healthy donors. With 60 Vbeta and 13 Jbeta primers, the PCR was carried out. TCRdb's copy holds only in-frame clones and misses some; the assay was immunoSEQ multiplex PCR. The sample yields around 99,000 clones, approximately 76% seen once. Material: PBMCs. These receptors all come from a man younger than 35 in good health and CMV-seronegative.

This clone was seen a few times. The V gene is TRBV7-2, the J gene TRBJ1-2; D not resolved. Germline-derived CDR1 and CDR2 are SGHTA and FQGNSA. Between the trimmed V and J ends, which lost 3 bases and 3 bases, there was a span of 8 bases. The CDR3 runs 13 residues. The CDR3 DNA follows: TGTGCCAGCAGCTTTGTGTCGGACTATGGCTACACCTTC. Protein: CASSFVSDYGYTF.

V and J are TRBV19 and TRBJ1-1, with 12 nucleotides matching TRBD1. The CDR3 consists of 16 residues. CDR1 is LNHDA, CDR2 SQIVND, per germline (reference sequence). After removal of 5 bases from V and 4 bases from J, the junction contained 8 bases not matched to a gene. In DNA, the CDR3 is TGTGCCAGTAGTCGGTGGGGGACAGGGGGCGGCACTGAAGCTTTCTTT. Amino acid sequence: CASSRWGTGGGTEAFF.

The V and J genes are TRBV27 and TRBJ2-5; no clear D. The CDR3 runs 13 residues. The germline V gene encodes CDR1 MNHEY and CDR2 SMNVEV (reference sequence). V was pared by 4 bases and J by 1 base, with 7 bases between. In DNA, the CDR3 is TGTGCCAGCAGTTATGGCAGCCAAGAGACCCAGTACTTC. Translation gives CASSYGSQETQYF.

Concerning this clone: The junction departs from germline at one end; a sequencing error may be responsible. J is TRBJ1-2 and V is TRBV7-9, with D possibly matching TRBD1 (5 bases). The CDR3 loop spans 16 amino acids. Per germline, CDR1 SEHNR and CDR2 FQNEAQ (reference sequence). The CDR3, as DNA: TGTTCCAGCAGCTTAGATGGGGCAGTGGCCCACTATGGCTACACCTTC. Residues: CSSSLDGAVAHYGYTF.

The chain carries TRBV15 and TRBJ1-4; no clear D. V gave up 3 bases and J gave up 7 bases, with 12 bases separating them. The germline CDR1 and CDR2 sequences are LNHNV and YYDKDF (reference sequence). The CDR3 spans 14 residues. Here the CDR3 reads CATSSSGFSEKLFF. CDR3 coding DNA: TGTGCCACCAGCAGCTCGGGTTTTAGTGAAAAACTGTTTTTT.

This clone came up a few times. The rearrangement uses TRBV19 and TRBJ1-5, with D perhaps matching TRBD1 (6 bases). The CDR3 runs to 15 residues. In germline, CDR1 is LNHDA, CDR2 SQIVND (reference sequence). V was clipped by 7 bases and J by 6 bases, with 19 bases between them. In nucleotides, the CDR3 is TGTGCCAGTAACAAGGACAGAGCTTCCCGTCAGCCCCAGCATTTT. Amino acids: CASNKDRASRQPQHF.

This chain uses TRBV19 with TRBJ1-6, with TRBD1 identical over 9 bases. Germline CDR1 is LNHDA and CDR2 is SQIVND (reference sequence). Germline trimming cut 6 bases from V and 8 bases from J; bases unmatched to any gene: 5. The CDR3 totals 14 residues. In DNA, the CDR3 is TGTGCCAGTAGGAGACAGGGGGTGGATTCACCCCTCCACTTT. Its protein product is CASRRQGVDSPLHF.

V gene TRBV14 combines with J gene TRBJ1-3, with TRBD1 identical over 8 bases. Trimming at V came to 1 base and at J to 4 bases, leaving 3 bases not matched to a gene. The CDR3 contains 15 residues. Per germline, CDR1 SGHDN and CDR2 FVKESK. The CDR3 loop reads CASSQAAGGGNTIYF. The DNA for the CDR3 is TGTGCCAGCAGCCAAGCCGCAGGGGGCGGAAACACCATATATTTT.

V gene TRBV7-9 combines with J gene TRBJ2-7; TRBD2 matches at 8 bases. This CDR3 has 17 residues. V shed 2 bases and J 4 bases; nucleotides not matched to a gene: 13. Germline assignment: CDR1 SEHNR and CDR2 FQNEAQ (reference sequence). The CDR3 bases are TGTGCCAGCAGCTTATCCGTCACGGGAGGGGGTACTTACGAGCAGTACTTC. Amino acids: CASSLSVTGGGTYEQYF.

The chain's CDR3 is CASSSGGVPTHEKLFF. CDR3 DNA: TGCGCCAGCAGCTCGGGGGGGGTCCCTACTCATGAAAAACTGTTTTTT. The rearrangement uses TRBV5-1 and TRBJ1-4; possible D gene TRBD1, 5 bases. The CDR3 length is 16 residues. The V gene lost 3 bases and the J gene lost 6 bases, with 18 bases spanning the gap. Germline V gives CDR1 SGHRS, CDR2 YFSETQ.

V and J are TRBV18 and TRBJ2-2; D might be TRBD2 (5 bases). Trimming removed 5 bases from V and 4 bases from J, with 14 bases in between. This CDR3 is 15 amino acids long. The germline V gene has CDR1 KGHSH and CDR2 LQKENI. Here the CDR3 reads CASSARPRGTGELFF. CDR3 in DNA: TGTGCCAGCTCAGCCAGGCCCCGGGGCACCGGGGAGCTGTTTTTT.

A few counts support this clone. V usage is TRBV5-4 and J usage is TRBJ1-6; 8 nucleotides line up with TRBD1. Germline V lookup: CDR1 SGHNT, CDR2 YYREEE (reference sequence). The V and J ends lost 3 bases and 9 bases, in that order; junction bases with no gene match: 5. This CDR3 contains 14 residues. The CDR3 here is CASSSGQGVSPLHF. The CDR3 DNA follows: TGTGCCAGCAGCTCCGGACAGGGAGTTTCACCCCTCCACTTT.

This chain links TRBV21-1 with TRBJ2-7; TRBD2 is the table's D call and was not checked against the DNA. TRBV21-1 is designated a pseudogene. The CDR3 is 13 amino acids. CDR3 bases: TGTGCCAGCATTAAAGAGAGCTCCTACGAGCAGTACTTC. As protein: CASIKESSYEQYF.

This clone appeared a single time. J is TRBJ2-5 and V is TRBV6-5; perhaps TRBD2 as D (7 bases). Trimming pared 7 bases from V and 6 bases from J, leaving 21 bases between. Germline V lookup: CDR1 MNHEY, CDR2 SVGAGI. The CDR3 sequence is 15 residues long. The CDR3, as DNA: TGTGCCAGCACTGCACTCGGCGGGGGCGGAAAGACCCAGTACTTC. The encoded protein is CASTALGGGGKTQYF.

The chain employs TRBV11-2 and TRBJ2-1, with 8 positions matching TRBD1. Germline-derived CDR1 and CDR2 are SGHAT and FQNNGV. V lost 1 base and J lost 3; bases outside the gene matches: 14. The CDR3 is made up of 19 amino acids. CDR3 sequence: CASSLVGQGALENYNEQFF. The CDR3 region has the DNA TGTGCCAGCAGCTTAGTCGGACAGGGAGCGTTGGAAAACTACAATGAGCAGTTCTTC.

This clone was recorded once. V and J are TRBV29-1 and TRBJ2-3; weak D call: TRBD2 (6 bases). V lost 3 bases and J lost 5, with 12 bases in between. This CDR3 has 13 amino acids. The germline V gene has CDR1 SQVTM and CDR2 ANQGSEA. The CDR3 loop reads CSVDSGGGDTQYF. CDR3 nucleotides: TGCAGCGTTGACTCCGGGGGTGGAGATACGCAGTATTTT.

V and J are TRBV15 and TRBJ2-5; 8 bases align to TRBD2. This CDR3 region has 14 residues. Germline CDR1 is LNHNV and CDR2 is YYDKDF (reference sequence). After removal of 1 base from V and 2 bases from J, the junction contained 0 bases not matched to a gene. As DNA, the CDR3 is TGTGCCACCAGCAGAGGCGGGGGGCAAGAGACCCAGTACTTC. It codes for CATSRGGGQETQYF.

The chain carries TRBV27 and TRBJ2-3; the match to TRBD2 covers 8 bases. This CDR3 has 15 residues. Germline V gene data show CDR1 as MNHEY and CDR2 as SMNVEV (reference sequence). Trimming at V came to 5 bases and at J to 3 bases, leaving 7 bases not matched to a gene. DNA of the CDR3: TGTGCCAGCAGTGCGCGGGGGGTCCTGACAGATACGCAGTATTTT. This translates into CASSARGVLTDTQYF.

The CDR3: CSVAGQGPLGEQYF. The CDR3 DNA reads TGCAGCGTTGCCGGACAGGGCCCTTTGGGAGAGCAGTACTTC. V is TRBV29-1 and J is TRBJ2-7; 8 nucleotides agree with TRBD1. After removal of 4 bases from V and 7 bases from J, the junction contained 12 bases not matched to a gene. The germline gives CDR1 SQVTM, CDR2 ANQGSEA. CDR3 length: 14 residues.

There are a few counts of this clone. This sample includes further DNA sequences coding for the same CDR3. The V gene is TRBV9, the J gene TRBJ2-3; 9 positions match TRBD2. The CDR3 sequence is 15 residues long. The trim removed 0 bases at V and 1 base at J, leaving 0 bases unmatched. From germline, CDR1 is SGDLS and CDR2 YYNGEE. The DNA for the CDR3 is TGTGCCAGCAGCGTAGGACTAGCGGGCACAGATACGCAGTATTTT. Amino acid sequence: CASSVGLAGTDTQYF. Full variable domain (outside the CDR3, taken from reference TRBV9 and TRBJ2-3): DSGVTQTPKHLITATGQRVTLRCSPRSGDLSVYWYQQSLDQGLQFLIQYYNGEERAKGNILERFSAQQFPDLHSELNLSSLELGDSALYFCASSVGLAGTDTQYFGPGTRLTVL.

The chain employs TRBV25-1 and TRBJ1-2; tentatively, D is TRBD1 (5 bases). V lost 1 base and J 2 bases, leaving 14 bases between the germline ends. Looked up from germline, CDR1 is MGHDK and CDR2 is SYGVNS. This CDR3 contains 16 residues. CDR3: CASSEFSRAGNYGYTF. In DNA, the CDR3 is TGTGCCAGCAGTGAATTCAGCCGGGCAGGGAACTATGGCTACACCTTC.

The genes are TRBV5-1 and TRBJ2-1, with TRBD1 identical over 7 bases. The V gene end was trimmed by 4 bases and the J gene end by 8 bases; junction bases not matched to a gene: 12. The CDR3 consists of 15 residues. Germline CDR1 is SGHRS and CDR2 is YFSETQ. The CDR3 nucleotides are TGCGCCAGCAGCCCCCGACAGGGCTCAGGCCATGAGCAGTTCTTC. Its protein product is CASSPRQGSGHEQFF.

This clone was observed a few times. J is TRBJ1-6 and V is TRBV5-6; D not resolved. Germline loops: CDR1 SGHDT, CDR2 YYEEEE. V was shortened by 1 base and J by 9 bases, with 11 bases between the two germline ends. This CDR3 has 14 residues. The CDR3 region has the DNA TGTGCCAGCAGCTTGTCTCCCGGAGGTTCACCCCTCCACTTT. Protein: CASSLSPGGSPLHF.

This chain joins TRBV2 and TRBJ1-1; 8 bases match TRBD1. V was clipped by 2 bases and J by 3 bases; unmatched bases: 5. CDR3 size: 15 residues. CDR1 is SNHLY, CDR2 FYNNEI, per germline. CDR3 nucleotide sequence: TGTGCCAGCAGTGAACGCACAGGGGGACACACTGAAGCTTTCTTT. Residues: CASSERTGGHTEAFF.

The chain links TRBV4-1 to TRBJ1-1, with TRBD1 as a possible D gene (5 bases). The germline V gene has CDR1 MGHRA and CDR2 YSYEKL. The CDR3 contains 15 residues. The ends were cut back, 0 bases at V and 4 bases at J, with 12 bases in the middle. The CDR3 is CASSQESQGGTEAFF. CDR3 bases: TGCGCCAGCAGCCAAGAGAGCCAGGGAGGCACTGAAGCTTTCTTT.

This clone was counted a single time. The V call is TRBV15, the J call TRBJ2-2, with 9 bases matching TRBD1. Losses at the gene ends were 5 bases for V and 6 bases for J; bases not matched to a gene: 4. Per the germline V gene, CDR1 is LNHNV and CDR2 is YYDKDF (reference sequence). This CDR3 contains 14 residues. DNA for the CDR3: TGTGCCACCAGCCGGGACAGGGTGGCCGGGGAGCTGTTTTTT. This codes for CATSRDRVAGELFF.

The CDR3 nucleotides are TGCGCCAGCAGGGGACAGGGCCTCTCGGGAGGCTACACCTTC. Its protein product is CASRGQGLSGGYTF. This rearrangement joins TRBV10-2 to TRBJ1-2; TRBD1 agrees at 9 bases. The CDR3 loop spans 14 amino acids. From germline, CDR1 is WSHSY and CDR2 SAAADI. Germline trimming cut 6 bases from V and 8 bases from J; bases unmatched to any gene: 10.